This T cell receptor (beta chain) derives from a study of T-cell memory formation after mild COVID-19. Study at large: TCR clusters largely stayed donor specific. Study observations and caveats: There was a balanced CD4/CD8 profile in clones contracting day 15 to 85, and later expanders leaned CD4+.

TCRdb recomputed calls from the 5' RACE reads with MiXCR, one row per CDR3 protein. The table lists 180,000 or so distinct CDR3 sequences, around 16% of them singletons, with 2% to 2.5% in the top ten. Concerning this clonotype: Its specificity is not known.

J gave up 6 bases and V 5 bases, and 5 bases lay outside the gene matches. The CDR3 consists of 13 residues. Specimen: PBMCs or a T cell subset sorted from them (not recorded which). The chain has TRBV12-3 or TRBV12-4 and TRBJ1-2, with TRBD1 matching over 8 bases. The receptor comes from an adult woman who had mild COVID-19 (a few samples of this study predate the infection). Cell type and time point are not known. The CDR3 spells CASSPDRVNGYTF. The DNA for the CDR3 is TGTGCCAGCAGTCCGGACAGGGTAAATGGCTACACCTTC.